Below are 12 T cell receptor beta chains sequenced from a single sample in a study of spatial heterogeneity in lung cancer. Sample time point: sample taken at primary tumor resection. Whole RNA obtained from tumor, nontumor lung or frozen PBMC underwent sequencing without sorting. TCRdb re-analysed the 5' RACE reads in MiXCR, keeping a single row per CDR3 protein. There are roughly 75,000 distinct CDR3 sequences in the sample; 10% to 15% occur only once, and more than 7% lies in the top ten. The specimen comprised PBMCs, sampled at surgery. The receptors shown here come from a male donor with early-stage non-small cell lung cancer.

This clonotype was counted many times. The CDR3 protein is CAWSEGTYNEQFF. The CDR3 DNA is TGTGCCTGGAGTGAGGGCACCTACAATGAGCAGTTCTTC. The chain couples TRBV30 to TRBJ2-1; D ambiguous. The CDR3 runs to 13 residues. V was clipped by 1 base and J by 2 bases, with 6 bases between them. In germline, CDR1 is GTSNPN, CDR2 SVGIG (reference sequence). Full variable domain (rest looked up from reference TRBV30 and TRBJ2-1): SQTIHQWPATLVQPVGSPLSLECTVEGTSNPNLYWYRQAAGRGLQLLFYSVGIGQISSEVPQNLSASRPQDRQFILSSKKLLLSDSGFYLCAWSEGTYNEQFFGPGTRLTVL.

V usage is TRBV10-3 and J usage is TRBJ2-6, with D perhaps TRBD1 or TRBD2 (5 bases each). CDR3 length: 15 amino acids. The germline V gene encodes CDR1 ENHRY and CDR2 SYGVKD. V lost 4 bases, J lost 1 base, and 8 bases lay in between. DNA of the CDR3: TGTGCCATCAGTGGGGGCGGGTCTGGGGCCAACGTCCTGACTTTC. Amino acids: CAISGGGSGANVLTF.

This clonotype has a handful of counts. The genes are TRBV12-3 or TRBV12-4 and TRBJ1-4, with D unclear. The CDR3 has 16 amino acids. V lost 0 bases and J lost 2, with 10 bases in between. The CDR3 DNA reads as TGTGCCAGCAGTTTAGCGCTGAGACTGACTAATGAAAAACTGTTTTTT. Translated, it gives CASSLALRLTNEKLFF.

This chain connects TRBV5-1 to TRBJ1-5; possibly TRBD1 for D (5 bases). With 4 bases removed from V and 2 bases from J, the gap between germline ends came to 13 bases. This CDR3 is built from 15 residues. Germline CDR1 is SGHRS and CDR2 is YFSETQ. CDR3 in amino acids: CASSPMGGGNQPQHF. The CDR3 DNA is TGCGCCAGCAGCCCGATGGGGGGAGGCAATCAGCCCCAGCATTTT.

The chain employs TRBV9 and TRBJ2-5; 9 positions match TRBD1. V trimming: 2 bases; J trimming: 4 bases; junction bases outside the gene matches: 3. CDR3 length: 14 residues. Germline CDR1 and CDR2: SGDLS and YYNGEE. The CDR3 DNA reads as TGTGCCAGCAGCGTCACAGGGGGCACAGAGACCCAGTACTTC. It codes for CASSVTGGTETQYF.

The CDR3 nucleotides read TGCAGTGCTAGAGATAGGGGACAGGGGCCCTTGGAAGCTTTCTTT. Its translation: CSARDRGQGPLEAFF. This rearrangement joins TRBV20-1 to TRBJ1-1; TRBD1 agrees at 10 bases. Germline trimming cut 0 bases from V and 8 bases from J; bases unmatched to any gene: 9. The CDR3 consists of 15 residues. CDR1 and CDR2 (germline): DFQATT, SNEGSKA (reference sequence).

This clonotype was counted at least ten times. V usage is TRBV20-1 and J usage is TRBJ2-1; D uncertain. V was trimmed by 6 bases and J by 5 bases, leaving 11 bases between them. The CDR3 runs 12 residues. Germline CDR1 DFQATT, CDR2 SNEGSKA (reference sequence). The CDR3 here is CSAASLNNEQFF. Written as DNA, the CDR3 is TGCAGTGCGGCTTCATTAAACAATGAGCAGTTCTTC.

This chain links TRBV7-9 with TRBJ1-2, with a tentative D call TRBD1 (5 bases). Deletions cut 1 base from V and 8 bases from J, with 14 bases between. The CDR3 sequence is 14 residues long. CDR1 and CDR2 from the germline V gene are SEHNR and FQNEAQ (reference sequence). The CDR3 nucleotides are TGTGCCAGCAGCTTAGACAGGAGGGATCGGGGCTACACCTTC. It translates to CASSLDRRDRGYTF.

This clonotype was detected a few times. The rearrangement links TRBV29-1 to TRBJ2-1; TRBD1 matches at 9 bases. V trimming: 8 bases; J trimming: 7 bases; junction bases outside the gene matches: 9. The CDR3 has 13 amino acids. The germline V gene encodes CDR1 SQVTM and CDR2 ANQGSEA. The CDR3, as DNA: TGCAGCATGGGACAGGGCCTTTGGAATGAGCAGTTCTTC. Encoded protein: CSMGQGLWNEQFF.

This clonotype was recorded a few times. The rearrangement uses TRBV6-2 or TRBV6-3 and TRBJ2-3; D call uncertain. Per germline, CDR1 MNHEY and CDR2 SVGEGT. The length of the CDR3 is 14 residues. The V and J ends lost 4 bases and 3 bases respectively, with 11 bases between them. CDR3 amino acids: CASSFPRRTDTQYF. In DNA, the CDR3 is TGTGCCAGCAGTTTCCCTAGGCGGACAGATACGCAGTATTTT.

This chain uses TRBV5-5 with TRBJ2-1; D unclear. The V end lost 4 bases, the J end lost 2 bases, and 7 bases lay between the germline ends. CDR1 is SGHKS and CDR2 is YYEKEE in the germline V gene (reference sequence). CDR3 length: 13 amino acids. Written as DNA, the CDR3 is TGTGCCAGCAGCGCTAGACCCTACAATGAGCAGTTCTTC. Translation: CASSARPYNEQFF.

In this sample, this clonotype turned up a few times. V is TRBV2 and J is TRBJ1-1; the D is unclear. The germline gives CDR1 SNHLY, CDR2 FYNNEI. CDR3 length: 12 amino acids. V was pared by 2 bases and J by 3 bases, with 4 bases between. CDR3 nucleotides: TGTGCCAGCAGTGAAATGTACACTGAAGCTTTCTTT. Its protein is CASSEMYTEAFF.